This T cell receptor beta chain emerged from a study of cytomegalovirus exposure and HLA in healthy donors. In regard to this clone: Its target is unknown.

60 Vbeta and 13 Jbeta primers were used in PCR. Per the original methods: Tens of millions of unique TCR beta chains, roughly 10 million shared, were counted in a later analysis. The assay was immunoSEQ multiplex PCR, and TCRdb's table has in-frame clones only and misses some. V and J calls and clone size are as listed in that table; D and trimming were resolved from the DNA. The table records about 160,000 clones, around 84% of them present only once. Study observations and caveats: Most observed TCR sequences were rare, whereas some public TCRs were detected in many donors.

What was sequenced was PBMCs. The clonotype originates from a man aged 50 to 60 in good health and CMV-seropositive.

CDR3 sequence reads: CASSLVLAGGRSSYNEQFF. In DNA form, the CDR3 reads TGCGCCAGCAGCTTGGTACTAGCGGGGGGGCGGAGCTCCTACAATGAGCAGTTCTTC. The chain couples TRBV5-1 to TRBJ2-1; 13 nucleotides agree with TRBD2. Trimming took 0 bases from V and 0 from J; bases not matched to a gene: 6. This CDR3 is built from 19 residues. Germline CDR1 is SGHRS and CDR2 is YFSETQ.